This T cell receptor (beta chain) appears in the sequencing data of a study of CD8 T cells in ankylosing spondylitis. The CDR3 covers 17 residues. The V and J ends lost 1 base and 0 bases respectively, with 13 bases between them. The germline V gene has CDR1 SGHVS and CDR2 FNYEAQ. Researchers built TCR beta libraries using quantitative 5'-RACE with molecular barcodes. One entry per CDR3 protein, called by TCRdb with MiXCR from the 5' RACE reads. The sample has 200,000 to 250,000 distinct CDR3 sequences, 6% to 8.5% seen once; the top ten hold approximately 15%. This clonotype was counted only a few times. Antigen unknown. The study, taken as a whole, reports: Clones linked to the disease showed a CD8+ phenotype. They occurred at relatively low frequencies in peripheral blood. Earlier reports found some motif variants in synovial fluid and blood in reactive arthritis. Seemingly characteristic of ankylosing spondylitis blood was a TCR beta motif consisting of about 8 highly homologous variants. Significantly higher representation of disease-linked clones was reported for matched ankylosing spondylitis synovial fluid.

The source is a male donor with ankylosing spondylitis. V usage is TRBV7-6 and J usage is TRBJ2-1; no clear D gene. Sequenced: blood, either unsorted or a sorted T cell fraction (not recorded which). The DNA for the CDR3 is TGTGCCAGCAGCTTAGAACCTGCAGGAAACTCCTACAATGAGCAGTTCTTC. This codes for CASSLEPAGNSYNEQFF.